This T cell receptor beta chain was retrieved from a study of blood T cells in healthy people across ages. Overall study: When template switching was applied, about one barcoded beta molecule was captured per two T cells.

As to this clonotype: Its antigen is undetermined.

For the second PCR, which ran for roughly 6 to 12 cycles, a sample-barcoded 5' primer and a J-beta primer mix were used. A template-switch adaptor that had 12 random nucleotides put a tag on each cDNA molecule. TCRdb itself ran the 5' RACE reads through MiXCR, one entry per CDR3 protein. The data hold about 1.1 million distinct CDR3 sequences, with approximately 38% observed a single time. Regarding the study as a whole: In older individuals, TCR beta diversity per million T cells was lower, falling roughly linearly with age.

V lost 7 bases and J lost 5; bases outside the gene matches: 5. Germline loops: CDR1 SGHTA, CDR2 FQGNSA. The CDR3 totals 13 residues. This chain uses TRBV7-2 with TRBJ2-3; 8 positions match TRBD2. This TCR was sampled from a man aged 18 to 30 in good health. The sequenced material came from blood. The DNA of the CDR3 is TGTGCCAGCACCGGGGGGGGGAGAGATACGCAGTATTTT. Its translation: CASTGGGRDTQYF.